A single sample is the source of the 27 T cell receptor beta chains below, sequenced in a study of blood T cell repertoires in COVID-19. Assay used: immunoSEQ multiplex PCR; TCRdb lists only in-frame clones, some missing. Here the sample spans roughly 400,000 clones, 80% to 90% being singletons. Material: PBMCs or T cells enriched from blood (not recorded which). Receptors were obtained from a man aged 30 to 45 who had recovered from COVID-19.

The V and J genes are TRBV7-2 and TRBJ2-2; unclear D gene. The CDR3 sequence is 14 residues long. Trimming cost V 5 bases and J 6 bases, with 13 bases left between them. Looked up from germline, CDR1 is SGHTA and CDR2 is FQGNSA. The DNA for the CDR3 is TGTGCCAGCAGCCTGGGCCACAGCCCCGGGGAGCTGTTTTTT. Its translation is CASSLGHSPGELFF. Supplemented by reference TRBV7-2 and TRBJ2-2, the full variable domain reads GAGVSQSPSNKVTEKGKDVELRCDPISGHTALYWYRQSLGQGLEFLIYFQGNSAPDKSGLPSDRFSAERTGGSVSTLTIQRTQQEDSAVYLCASSLGHSPGELFFGEGSRLTVL.

Of note for this clone: At the DNA level, this CDR3 is encoded by other sequences in the same sample as well. This chain joins TRBV12-3 or TRBV12-4 and TRBJ2-3; D ambiguous. There are 13 residues in the CDR3. V was shortened by 5 bases and J by 0 bases, with 6 bases between the two germline ends. The CDR3 bases are TGTGCCAGCAGTCGCACTAGCACAGATACGCAGTATTTT. This codes for CASSRTSTDTQYF.

The V gene is TRBV9, the J gene TRBJ2-3; 8 nucleotides match TRBD2. This CDR3 has 16 residues. In germline, CDR1 is SGDLS, CDR2 YYNGEE. Trimming removed 2 bases from V and 3 bases from J; junction bases left unmatched: 8. CDR3 sequence (DNA): TGTGCCAGCAGCGTTGCGAGCGGGAGTTTTACAGATACGCAGTATTTT. The encoded protein is CASSVASGSFTDTQYF.

The rearrangement uses TRBV5-1 and TRBJ2-7; D might be TRBD2 (6 bases). The V gene lost 0 bases and the J gene lost 6 bases, with 13 bases spanning the gap. The CDR3 runs 14 residues. CDR1 is SGHRS and CDR2 is YFSETQ in the germline V gene. This CDR3 is CASSLVGAGSEQYF. CDR3 in DNA: TGCGCCAGCAGCTTGGTAGGGGCGGGGAGCGAGCAGTACTTC.

This clone has just a few counts. The chain employs TRBV27 and TRBJ2-7; tentatively, D is TRBD1 (5 bases). The CDR3 is 15 amino acids. V lost 6 bases and J lost 2, with 17 bases in between. Germline V gives CDR1 MNHEY, CDR2 SMNVEV (reference sequence). In DNA, the CDR3 is TGTGCCAGCAGACCTACAGGAACCCTCACCTACGAGCAGTACTTC. Protein: CASRPTGTLTYEQYF.

V is TRBV30 and J is TRBJ1-2, with D possibly matching TRBD1 (6 bases). Germline loops: CDR1 GTSNPN, CDR2 SVGIG (reference sequence). V shed 4 bases and J shed 6 bases, with 9 bases lying between them. CDR3 length: 11 residues. This CDR3 reads CAWTGQNGYTF. In nucleotides, the CDR3 is TGTGCCTGGACAGGACAGAATGGCTACACCTTC.

The chain employs TRBV10-2 and TRBJ2-1, with D possibly TRBD2 on 6 matching bases. Germline loops: CDR1 WSHSY, CDR2 SAAADI. The CDR3 covers 15 residues. Trimming removed 6 bases at V and 0 bases at J, with 12 bases between. As DNA, the CDR3 is TGCGCCAGCAGCGACCCGGGACTCTCCTACAATGAGCAGTTCTTC. It translates to CASSDPGLSYNEQFF.

The V gene is TRBV25-1, the J gene TRBJ2-1, with 9 nucleotides matching TRBD2. The germline V gene has CDR1 MGHDK and CDR2 SYGVNS. The CDR3 spans 15 residues. The V gene end was trimmed by 6 bases and the J gene end by 0 bases; junction bases not matched to a gene: 3. The CDR3 nucleotides read TGTGCCAGCAGACTAGCGGGTAACTCCTACAATGAGCAGTTCTTC. As protein: CASRLAGNSYNEQFF.

This chain connects TRBV27 to TRBJ2-2, with D perhaps TRBD2 (7 bases). CDR3 length: 16 residues. V lost 0 bases and J lost 4, with 12 bases in between. Per germline, CDR1 MNHEY and CDR2 SMNVEV (reference sequence). This CDR3 is CASSLSGGAVTGELFF. The CDR3 DNA is TGTGCCAGCAGTTTATCAGGGGGGGCGGTCACCGGGGAGCTGTTTTTT.

The chain combines TRBV6-1 with TRBJ2-5; TRBD2 aligns across 7 bases. The CDR3 is made up of 15 amino acids. After removal of 2 bases from V and 0 bases from J, the junction contained 3 bases not matched to a gene. Germline lookup yields CDR1 MNHNS and CDR2 SASEGT. DNA for the CDR3: TGTGCCAGCAGTGAAAGCGGGACGTACCAAGAGACCCAGTACTTC. Translated: CASSESGTYQETQYF.

The chain carries TRBV12-3 or TRBV12-4 and TRBJ2-1, with 7 bases matching TRBD2. This CDR3 spans 13 amino acids. The ends lost 3 bases at V and 5 bases at J; junction bases unmatched: 1. For the CDR3, the DNA is TGTGCCAGCAGTTTGGGGGGGGACAATGAGCAGTTCTTC. Encoded protein: CASSLGGDNEQFF.

This clone was recorded only once. The rearrangement links TRBV4-1 to TRBJ1-3; TRBD1 agrees at 9 bases. After removal of 1 base from V and 3 bases from J, the junction contained 7 bases not matched to a gene. The CDR3 sequence is 17 residues long. The germline CDR1 and CDR2 sequences are MGHRA and YSYEKL. The CDR3 bases are TGCGCCAGCAGCCAAGGCGAACAGGGGGCGCTTGGAAACACCATATATTTT. Its protein is CASSQGEQGALGNTIYF.

This chain uses TRBV29-1 with TRBJ1-3, with a weak D call TRBD1 (6 bases). The V and J ends lost 7 bases and 4 bases respectively, with 14 bases between them. The CDR3 totals 13 residues. From germline, CDR1 is SQVTM and CDR2 ANQGSEA. The CDR3 DNA follows: TGCAGCGCCGTCAAGGGACACGGAAACACCATATATTTT. Protein sequence: CSAVKGHGNTIYF.

This chain connects TRBV15 to TRBJ2-1; 8 nucleotides align to TRBD2. Germline trimming cut 4 bases from V and 9 bases from J; bases unmatched to any gene: 8. CDR3 length: 14 residues. Germline-derived CDR1 and CDR2 are LNHNV and YYDKDF (reference sequence). CDR3 residues: CATSKGISGTEQFF. CDR3 coding DNA: TGTGCCACCAGCAAAGGCATTAGCGGGACTGAGCAGTTCTTC.

V usage is TRBV28 and J usage is TRBJ2-3, with 7 bases lining up with TRBD1. J gave up 2 bases and V 4 bases, and 15 bases lay outside the gene matches. CDR3 length equals 18 residues. Germline loops: CDR1 MDHEN, CDR2 SYDVKM. CDR3 DNA: TGTGCCAGCAGTTCCACTAGGACAGGCTCCCCCCCCACAGATACGCAGTATTTT. This codes for CASSSTRTGSPPTDTQYF.

The chain couples TRBV28 to TRBJ2-2; a possible D gene is TRBD2 (6 bases). This CDR3 has 15 amino acids. With 0 bases removed from V and 6 bases from J, the gap between germline ends came to 11 bases. The germline V gene encodes CDR1 MDHEN and CDR2 SYDVKM. The CDR3: CASSLWSGGAGELFF. CDR3 bases: TGTGCCAGCAGTTTATGGTCCGGGGGAGCCGGGGAGCTGTTTTTT.

This chain uses TRBV7-9 with TRBJ2-7; D gene uncertain. V lost 1 base and J 3 bases, leaving 13 bases between the germline ends. The CDR3 has 15 residues. The germline V gene has CDR1 SEHNR and CDR2 FQNEAQ (reference sequence). CDR3: CASSLEAGRYYEQYF. The DNA of the CDR3 is TGTGCCAGCAGCTTAGAGGCAGGCCGATACTACGAGCAGTACTTC.

The chain has TRBV28 and TRBJ1-2; perhaps TRBD1 as D (5 bases). The V end lost 8 bases, the J end lost 1 base, and 8 bases lay between the germline ends. The CDR3 is made up of 12 amino acids. Looked up from germline, CDR1 is MDHEN and CDR2 is SYDVKM. The CDR3 sequence: CASQDNNYGYTF. CDR3 nucleotide sequence: TGTGCCAGCCAGGACAATAACTATGGCTACACCTTC.

The chain uses TRBV5-1 and TRBJ2-5, with D tentatively TRBD1 (5 bases). The CDR3 is 14 residues long. The ends were cut back, 4 bases at V and 2 bases at J, with 12 bases in the middle. Germline loops: CDR1 SGHRS, CDR2 YFSETQ. CDR3 in amino acids: CASSLSRQQETQYF. In nucleotides, the CDR3 is TGCGCCAGCAGCCTTTCCCGACAGCAAGAGACCCAGTACTTC.

The rearrangement joins TRBV27 to TRBJ2-7, with 10 positions matching TRBD2. The CDR3 extends over 15 amino acids. Germline lookup yields CDR1 MNHEY and CDR2 SMNVEV (reference sequence). The trim removed 4 bases at V and 4 bases at J, leaving 7 bases unmatched. CDR3 nucleotide sequence: TGTGCCAGCAGTTCTGGACTAGCGGTAGTATACGAGCAGTACTTC. Its translation is CASSSGLAVVYEQYF.

The rearrangement joins TRBV30 to TRBJ2-7; no clear D. V lost 4 bases to trimming and J lost 1 base, with 5 bases between them. The CDR3 is 11 residues long. Germline lookup yields CDR1 GTSNPN and CDR2 SVGIG (reference sequence). CDR3 nucleotide sequence: TGTGCCTGGATGCAGTCCTACGAGCAGTACTTC. It translates to CAWMQSYEQYF.

The J gene is TRBJ1-1, the V gene TRBV14; TRBD1 aligns across 10 bases. The CDR3 loop spans 15 amino acids. CDR1 is SGHDN, CDR2 FVKESK, per germline. V shed 4 bases, J shed 5 bases, and the junction held 7 bases outside the gene matches. The CDR3 DNA sequence: TGTGCCAGCAGCCCGAGACAGGGGGCTTTAACTGAAGCTTTCTTT. Translation gives CASSPRQGALTEAFF.

Only a few counts were recorded for this clone. The chain uses TRBV5-8 and TRBJ1-5; perhaps TRBD1 as D (5 bases). There are 17 residues in the CDR3. Germline values: CDR1 SGHTS, CDR2 YDEGEE. The V gene lost 0 bases and the J gene lost 0 bases, with 13 bases spanning the gap. CDR3 loop: CASSLALKGYSNQPQHF. The CDR3 region has the DNA TGTGCCAGCAGCTTGGCTCTAAAGGGGTATAGCAATCAGCCCCAGCATTTT.

The chain has TRBV28 and TRBJ2-7; 9 bases match TRBD2. The length of the CDR3 is 15 residues. Germline values: CDR1 MDHEN, CDR2 SYDVKM. V lost 6 bases, J lost 2 bases, and 8 bases stayed unmatched. The CDR3: CASRRAGGGTYEQYF. CDR3 coding DNA: TGTGCCAGCAGGCGAGCGGGAGGTGGGACCTACGAGCAGTACTTC.

This clone came up a few times. This chain uses TRBV28 with TRBJ1-2, with D possibly TRBD1 on 5 matching bases. V was trimmed by 5 bases and J by 4 bases, leaving 11 bases between them. Looked up from germline, CDR1 is MDHEN and CDR2 is SYDVKM. This CDR3 comprises 13 residues. Here the CDR3 DNA reads TGTGCCAGCAGTCTCATGACAGTCTATGGCTACACCTTC. This sequence encodes CASSLMTVYGYTF.

A single count supports this clone. The V gene is TRBV11-2, the J gene TRBJ1-4; D remains ambiguous. The germline gives CDR1 SGHAT, CDR2 FQNNGV. This CDR3 spans 14 amino acids. V was clipped by 1 base and J by 8 bases, with 11 bases between them. CDR3 coding DNA: TGTGCCAGCAGCTTAGGGTCCGGGAGGGAAAAACTGTTTTTT. It specifies CASSLGSGREKLFF.

A few counts support this clone. This chain connects TRBV29-1 to TRBJ1-1; D is possibly TRBD1 (5 bases). CDR1 is SQVTM and CDR2 is ANQGSEA in the germline V gene. The V end was cut by 7 bases, the J end by 11 bases, with 17 bases between. The CDR3 sequence is 11 residues long. CDR3 region: CSAPLGAVAFF. For the CDR3, the DNA is TGCAGCGCCCCATTAGGGGCAGTTGCTTTCTTT.